Each of the 29 T cell receptor beta chains below was sequenced from the same sample in a study of T-cell reconstitution after alpha-beta-depleted transplantation in children. The library targeted TCRbeta and was prepared with unique molecular identifiers. TCRdb re-called the PCR reads with MiXCR, one entry per CDR3 protein. Here the sample spans 200,000 to 250,000 distinct CDR3 sequences, 20% to 30% being singletons. The sample here was PBMCs, mostly from graft donor cells, taken 360 days after TCRalphabeta/CD19-depleted stem cell transplant. Every receptor here comes from a female patient aged 2-15 years who had a stem cell transplant for congenital amegakaryocytic thrombocytopenia, so the T cells may come from the graft donor.

This clonotype was found a few times. The chain employs TRBV13 and TRBJ1-4; 7 nucleotides match TRBD1. With 8 bases clipped from V and 6 bases from J, the junction kept 6 bases outside the gene matches. CDR1 and CDR2 (germline): PRHDT, FYEKMQ (reference sequence). The CDR3 has 13 residues. CDR3 DNA sequence: TGTGCCAGCCAGGGGGGCGTTGATGAAAAACTGTTTTTT. Amino acid sequence: CASQGGVDEKLFF. Combining the CDR3 with reference TRBV13 and TRBJ1-4 gives the whole variable domain AAGVIQSPRHLIKEKRETATLKCYPIPRHDTVYWYQQGPGQDPQFLISFYEKMQSDKGSIPDRFSAQQFSDYHSELNMSSLELGDSALYFCASQGGVDEKLFFGSGTQLSVL.

This clonotype appeared a few times. The V gene is TRBV21-1, the J gene TRBJ1-3. TRBV21-1 is flagged as a pseudogene. This CDR3 comprises 13 residues. The CDR3 nucleotides are TGTGCCAGCAGCAAACCGGCTGGAAACACCATATATTTT. It specifies CASSKPAGNTIYF.

This clonotype appeared many times. The V and J genes are TRBV7-6 and TRBJ2-2, with no clear D. The CDR3 contains 14 residues. Trimming pared 4 bases from V and 0 bases from J, leaving 6 bases between. The germline gives CDR1 SGHVS, CDR2 FNYEAQ. DNA of the CDR3: TGTGCCAGCAGCTACCAGACGAACACCGGGGAGCTGTTTTTT. Its protein product is CASSYQTNTGELFF.

This sequence joins TRBV28 and TRBJ2-7; D gene uncertain. Germline CDR1 and CDR2: MDHEN and SYDVKM. This CDR3 region has 12 residues. Trimming removed 7 bases at V and 1 base at J, with 8 bases between. The CDR3 DNA sequence: TGTGCCAGCAATGACCATTCCTACGAGCAGTACTTC. Encoded protein: CASNDHSYEQYF.

This chain joins TRBV20-1 and TRBJ2-2, with D unresolved. V lost 5 bases and J lost 1, with 8 bases in between. This CDR3 is 13 amino acids long. The germline gives CDR1 DFQATT, CDR2 SNEGSKA (reference sequence). CDR3 DNA: TGCAGTGCTCGCTCACGGAACACCGGGGAGCTGTTTTTT. This gives the protein CSARSRNTGELFF.

The gene calls are TRBV20-1 and TRBJ2-1; weak D call: TRBD2 (5 bases). There are 16 residues in the CDR3. Germline CDR1 reads DFQATT; CDR2 reads SNEGSKA (reference sequence). With 3 bases removed from V and 3 bases from J, the gap between germline ends came to 18 bases. Here the CDR3 DNA reads TGCAGTGCTAGCCCTCCAGTCAGACGGGACTACAATGAGCAGTTCTTC. This sequence encodes CSASPPVRRDYNEQFF.

This clonotype turned up a few times. The rearrangement links TRBV6-4 to TRBJ1-5, with unresolved D. The V end was cut by 3 bases, the J end by 2 bases, with 8 bases between. The CDR3 consists of 14 residues. CDR1 and CDR2 (germline): MRHNA, SNTAGT. The chain's CDR3 is CASSESPGNQPQHF. The CDR3 DNA is TGTGCCAGCAGTGAAAGTCCGGGCAATCAGCCCCAGCATTTT.

The CDR3 region is CASSLGPRGTSHTDTQYF. Here the CDR3 DNA reads TGTGCCAGCAGCCTCGGGCCTAGAGGGACTAGTCACACAGATACGCAGTATTTT. The genes are TRBV12-3 or TRBV12-4 and TRBJ2-3; 8 nucleotides line up with TRBD2. V shed 6 bases and J 2 bases; nucleotides not matched to a gene: 16. This CDR3 is 18 amino acids long.

The chain has TRBV6-1 and TRBJ1-1; D is uncertain. Trimming pared 2 bases from V and 0 bases from J, leaving 7 bases between. CDR3 length: 14 amino acids. Germline CDR1 is MNHNS and CDR2 is SASEGT. The CDR3: CASSEFSMNTEAFF. Here the CDR3 DNA reads TGTGCCAGCAGTGAATTCAGCATGAACACTGAAGCTTTCTTT.

Only a few counts were recorded for this clonotype. J is TRBJ2-1 and V is TRBV9; the D gene is possibly TRBD2 (6 bases). Trimming removed 0 bases at V and 6 bases at J, with 16 bases between. The CDR3 is made up of 16 amino acids. Germline CDR1 SGDLS, CDR2 YYNGEE. The CDR3 DNA is TGTGCCAGCAGCGTAGGGGCTAGCGCCCGAACCAATGAGCAGTTCTTC. This codes for CASSVGASARTNEQFF.

This clonotype has a handful of counts. V and J are TRBV11-2 and TRBJ1-5; possibly TRBD1 for D (5 bases). Looked up from germline, CDR1 is SGHAT and CDR2 is FQNNGV. V dropped 2 bases and J dropped 6 bases, with 14 bases sitting between them. This CDR3 is 15 amino acids long. The DNA for the CDR3 is TGTGCCAGCAGCTTATACGGTTCCGGGGCTCAGCCCCAGCATTTT. Its protein product is CASSLYGSGAQPQHF.

The chain employs TRBV4-1 and TRBJ1-2; D unclear. Germline-derived CDR1 and CDR2 are MGHRA and YSYEKL. V lost 1 base, J lost 6 bases, and 9 bases lay in between. The CDR3 extends over 13 amino acids. The CDR3: CASSQVSPNGYTF. The CDR3 DNA reads as TGCGCCAGCAGCCAAGTTAGTCCCAATGGCTACACCTTC.

The chain is built from TRBV4-1 and TRBJ2-2; 9 positions match TRBD1. The CDR3 length is 13 residues. Germline CDR1 is MGHRA and CDR2 is YSYEKL. V was clipped by 3 bases and J by 13 bases; unmatched bases: 6. Written as DNA, the CDR3 is TGCGCCAGCAGCCATGCCGGGACAGGGCCGCTGTTTTTT. Its translation: CASSHAGTGPLFF.

This clonotype was seen more than once but under ten times. J is TRBJ1-2 and V is TRBV11-2, with D possibly TRBD1 on 6 matching bases. The germline V gene has CDR1 SGHAT and CDR2 FQNNGV. The CDR3 is 16 residues long. The germline V and J ends were trimmed by 0 bases and 5 bases, with 16 bases remaining between them. Here the CDR3 DNA reads TGTGCCAGCAGCTTAGATCGAACAGGGATTGTTTATGGCTACACCTTC. Amino acids: CASSLDRTGIVYGYTF.

The table lists this clonotype with a few counts. The chain recombines TRBV12-5 with TRBJ1-1, with D possibly being TRBD1 (6 bases). The CDR3 contains 12 residues. The V gene lost 5 bases and the J gene lost 8 bases, with 12 bases spanning the gap. Germline V gene lookup returns CDR1 LGHNT and CDR2 FRNRAP. The CDR3 DNA reads TGTGCTAGTGGTGCGACAGGAACGGAAGCTTTCTTT. This sequence encodes CASGATGTEAFF.

This clonotype was detected only a few times. The chain combines TRBV20-1 with TRBJ2-5; D tentatively reads TRBD1 or TRBD2 (5 bases each). Germline V gives CDR1 DFQATT, CDR2 SNEGSKA (reference sequence). The CDR3 is made up of 12 amino acids. V lost 3 bases and J lost 5, with 10 bases in between. DNA of the CDR3: TGCAGTGCTAGTCTGGGGACGGAGACCCAGTACTTC. Translating gives CSASLGTETQYF.

This clonotype was observed a few times. This chain connects TRBV18 to TRBJ2-2; D ambiguous. The CDR3 loop spans 14 amino acids. V dropped 0 bases and J dropped 6 bases, with 8 bases sitting between them. The germline gives CDR1 KGHSH, CDR2 LQKENI. The chain's CDR3 is CASSPPRYAGELFF. The CDR3 bases are TGTGCCAGCTCACCACCTCGGTACGCCGGGGAGCTGTTTTTT.

Ten or more counts support this clonotype. This chain joins TRBV4-2 and TRBJ2-7; TRBD2 aligns across 8 bases. This CDR3 has 14 residues. Germline CDR1 and CDR2: LGHNA and YNFKEQ. Unmatched junction bases numbered 10, after V lost 5 bases and J lost 7 bases. The CDR3 protein is CASSLGSGRVEQYF. The CDR3 nucleotides read TGTGCCAGCAGCTTAGGGAGCGGGAGAGTTGAGCAGTACTTC.

This clonotype was detected a few times. V gene TRBV12-3 or TRBV12-4 combines with J gene TRBJ1-1; D might be TRBD1 (5 bases). Trimming removed 3 bases from V and 7 bases from J, with 15 bases in between. CDR3 length: 14 residues. CDR3: CASSLVAGTLEAFF. CDR3 coding DNA: TGTGCCAGCAGTTTGGTGGCAGGGACCCTTGAAGCTTTCTTT.

A single count supports this clonotype. The chain couples TRBV19 to TRBJ2-1, with D tentatively TRBD1 (8 bases). There are 13 residues in the CDR3. CDR1 is LNHDA and CDR2 is SQIVND in the germline V gene (reference sequence). The CDR3 DNA is TGTGGCTCGACAGGGGAGGGTTTTGATGAGCAGTTCTTC. It specifies CGSTGEGFDEQFF.

This clonotype has just a few counts. The CDR3 spells CASSLKAGGRTDTQYF. In DNA form, the CDR3 reads TGTGCCAGCAGCTTAAAAGCGGGGGGGCGCACAGATACGCAGTATTTT. This rearrangement joins TRBV7-6 to TRBJ2-3; TRBD2 matches 10 bases. This CDR3 region has 16 residues. V lost 2 bases, J lost 1 base, and 3 bases stayed unmatched. Germline CDR1 reads SGHVS; CDR2 reads FNYEAQ.

This clonotype was found a few times. J is TRBJ2-7 and V is TRBV12-3 or TRBV12-4, with a tentative D call TRBD2 (5 bases). The CDR3 sequence is 14 residues long. Trimming cost V 3 bases and J 5 bases, with 14 bases left between them. CDR3 sequence reads: CASSLSGKLNEQYF. CDR3 coding DNA: TGTGCCAGCAGTTTGTCCGGGAAACTAAACGAGCAGTACTTC.

The table lists this clonotype with a few counts. This chain uses TRBV20-1 with TRBJ2-3; TRBD2 aligns across 9 bases. This CDR3 contains 15 residues. The germline CDR1 and CDR2 sequences are DFQATT and SNEGSKA (reference sequence). CDR3 loop: CSAGGTTIGTDTQYF. The CDR3 nucleotides read TGCAGCGCGGGGGGGACCACCATCGGCACAGATACGCAGTATTTT.

The chain uses TRBV4-2 and TRBJ2-1; 11 positions agree with TRBD2. Germline V gives CDR1 LGHNA, CDR2 YNFKEQ. The CDR3 is 20 residues long. After removal of 1 base from V and 0 bases from J, the junction contained 11 bases not matched to a gene. In DNA form, the CDR3 reads TGTGCCAGCAGCCAAGGACCAGGACTAGCGGGCGGGTTCTCCTACAATGAGCAGTTCTTC. Translation: CASSQGPGLAGGFSYNEQFF.

The chain employs TRBV9 and TRBJ2-7; D is perhaps TRBD2 (5 bases). CDR1 SGDLS and CDR2 YYNGEE come from the germline V gene. V lost 3 bases and J lost 3, with 16 bases in between. The CDR3 has 15 residues. The CDR3 nucleotides read TGTGCCAGCAGCGGCGGACTGCAACCGATCTACGAGCAGTACTTC. The encoded protein is CASSGGLQPIYEQYF.

This clonotype was seen a handful of times. The genes are TRBV4-1 and TRBJ2-7; no clear D. There are 15 residues in the CDR3. Trimming took 1 base from V and 3 from J, leaving 13 bases between them. CDR1 MGHRA and CDR2 YSYEKL come from the germline V gene. This CDR3 is CASSQGMGIGYEQYF. The CDR3 region has the DNA TGCGCCAGCAGCCAAGGTATGGGGATCGGCTACGAGCAGTACTTC.

This sequence joins TRBV5-6 and TRBJ2-3, with a weak D call TRBD2 (7 bases). This CDR3 has 16 amino acids. Looked up from germline, CDR1 is SGHDT and CDR2 is YYEEEE. Trimming stripped 2 bases from V and 7 bases from J, with 20 bases between. The CDR3 loop reads CASSFGSGGFRHTQYF. The CDR3 nucleotides read TGTGCCAGCAGCTTCGGGTCGGGGGGCTTTCGACATACGCAGTATTTT. Full variable domain (remainder filled in from reference TRBV5-6 and TRBJ2-3): DAGVTQSPTHLIKTRGQQVTLRCSPKSGHDTVSWYQQALGQGPQFIFQYYEEEERQRGNFPDRFSGHQFPNYSSELNVNALLLGDSALYLCASSFGSGGFRHTQYFGPGTRLTVL.

The chain links TRBV15 to TRBJ2-7, with D hard to call. V lost 0 bases and J lost 2, with 14 bases in between. Germline V lookup: CDR1 LNHNV, CDR2 YYDKDF (reference sequence). The CDR3 length is 16 residues. CDR3 coding DNA: TGTGCCACCAGCAGAGATTGTACCCTACATGCCTACGAGCAGTACTTC. Its translation is CATSRDCTLHAYEQYF. Filled out from reference TRBV15 and TRBJ2-7, the complete variable domain reads DAMVIQNPRYQVTQFGKPVTLSCSQTLNHNVMYWYQQKSSQAPKLLFHYYDKDFNNEADTPDNFQSRRPNTSFCFLDIRSPGLGDTAMYLCATSRDCTLHAYEQYFGPGTRLTVT.

This chain connects TRBV9 to TRBJ2-5, with TRBD2 matching over 11 bases. The junction had 3 bases not matched to a gene; V was cut back by 0 bases and J by 2 bases. The CDR3 loop spans 16 amino acids. Germline-derived CDR1 and CDR2 are SGDLS and YYNGEE. The CDR3 region is CASSVGLAGFQETQYF. Written as DNA, the CDR3 is TGTGCCAGCAGCGTAGGACTAGCGGGGTTTCAAGAGACCCAGTACTTC.